One sample yielded the 27 T cell receptor beta chains listed below, sequenced in a study of CD8 T cells in Susac syndrome. A quantity of about 0.45 to 1 ug RNA underwent reverse transcription using random hexamers. TCRdb used MiXCR to reprocess the immunoSEQ multiplex PCR reads, holding one entry per CDR3 protein. The sample consists of some 260,000 distinct CDR3 sequences, 80% to 90% of them appearing once. The specimen sequenced was CD8+ T cells from PBMCs. These TCRs come from a human donor with multiple sclerosis.

This chain connects TRBV15 to TRBJ2-1, with 7 nucleotides matching TRBD2. The germline V gene has CDR1 LNHNV and CDR2 YYDKDF (reference sequence). This CDR3 region has 16 residues. Losses at the gene ends were 0 bases for V and 6 bases for J; bases not matched to a gene: 8. The CDR3 sequence: CATSRDRDYQLNEQFF. CDR3 sequence (DNA): TGTGCCACCAGCAGAGATCGGGACTACCAACTCAATGAGCAGTTCTTC.

CDR3 amino acids: CASSYLRTGTWVNEQFF. CDR3 DNA: TGTGCCAGCAGTTACCTACGGACAGGGACATGGGTCAATGAGCAGTTCTTC. The V and J genes are TRBV6-2 or TRBV6-3 and TRBJ2-1; 8 positions agree with TRBD1. Germline lookup yields CDR1 MNHEY and CDR2 SVGEGT. J lost 6 bases, V lost 2 bases, and 12 bases had no gene match. This CDR3 is 17 amino acids long.

This chain uses TRBV7-8 with TRBJ1-3, with D possibly matching TRBD1 (6 bases). Looked up from germline, CDR1 is SGHVS and CDR2 is FQNEAQ. The CDR3 sequence is 16 residues long. Trimming left V 3 bases short and J 3 bases short, with 15 bases between. The CDR3 sequence is CASSLVQGEVGNTIYF. CDR3 bases: TGTGCCAGCAGCTTGGTACAGGGTGAGGTTGGAAACACCATATATTTT.

The chain recombines TRBV11-2 with TRBJ1-6, with no clear D. Trimming pared 1 base from V and 8 bases from J, leaving 9 bases between. The CDR3 contains 14 residues. Germline lookup yields CDR1 SGHAT and CDR2 FQNNGV. CDR3 nucleotide sequence: TGTGCCAGCAGCTTAGCCGGCGGGGATTCACCCCTCCACTTT. Protein: CASSLAGGDSPLHF.

The V call is TRBV11-3, the J call TRBJ2-7; possible D gene TRBD1, 5 bases. CDR1 is SGHNT, CDR2 YENEEA, per germline. CDR3 length equals 13 residues. Trimming took off 5 bases at V and 1 base at J, with 9 bases between the two ends. CDR3 amino acids: CASSTTASYEQYF. CDR3 coding DNA: TGTGCCAGCAGCACGACAGCTTCCTACGAGCAGTACTTC.

This clonotype was detected a few times. The chain carries TRBV6-5 and TRBJ2-5, with 11 bases matching TRBD2. The germline V gene has CDR1 MNHEY and CDR2 SVGAGI. The CDR3 spans 16 residues. Unmatched junction bases numbered 5, after V lost 0 bases and J lost 5 bases. CDR3 residues: CASSYSMASGGETQYF. CDR3 coding DNA: TGTGCCAGCAGTTACTCGATGGCTAGCGGGGGGGAGACCCAGTACTTC.

The chain recombines TRBV7-8 with TRBJ1-1; a possible D gene is TRBD1 (5 bases). CDR3 size: 17 residues. V was trimmed by 3 bases and J by 6 bases, leaving 23 bases between them. Germline V gene lookup returns CDR1 SGHVS and CDR2 FQNEAQ. CDR3 in amino acids: CASSFTGTWGLGAEAFF. The CDR3 nucleotides read TGTGCCAGCAGCTTCACCGGGACGTGGGGTTTAGGGGCTGAAGCTTTCTTT.

The chain uses TRBV7-9 and TRBJ2-5; the D is unclear. This CDR3 has 14 residues. V was pared by 3 bases and J by 2 bases, with 10 bases between. The germline gives CDR1 SEHNR, CDR2 FQNEAQ (reference sequence). CDR3 nucleotide sequence: TGTGCCAGCAGCTTTGGCGGCCCGCAAGAGACCCAGTACTTC. It encodes CASSFGGPQETQYF.

The chain employs TRBV30 and TRBJ1-5; 9 nucleotides match TRBD1. V was clipped by 3 bases and J by 6 bases; unmatched bases: 12. Germline CDR1 is GTSNPN and CDR2 is SVGIG (reference sequence). CDR3 size: 16 residues. CDR3 region: CAWSGPGQGRGQPQHF. CDR3 DNA: TGTGCCTGGAGCGGACCGGGACAGGGACGGGGTCAGCCCCAGCATTTT.

The chain links TRBV11-2 to TRBJ2-1, with 11 bases matching TRBD2. The CDR3 is 15 amino acids. V was pared by 5 bases and J by 9 bases, with 9 bases of the junction left unmatched. CDR1 is SGHAT, CDR2 FQNNGV, per germline. The CDR3 sequence: CASSLGTSGAREQFF. As DNA, the CDR3 is TGTGCCAGCAGCCTCGGGACTAGCGGAGCACGTGAGCAGTTCTTC.

V and J are TRBV30 and TRBJ2-3; TRBD2 aligns across 9 bases. The CDR3 has 17 residues. The germline V gene encodes CDR1 GTSNPN and CDR2 SVGIG (reference sequence). The junction had 11 bases not matched to a gene; V was cut back by 3 bases and J by 1 base. This CDR3 reads CAWSGGGAVGGTDTQYF. CDR3 DNA: TGTGCCTGGAGCGGCGGGGGGGCCGTAGGGGGCACAGATACGCAGTATTTT.

The chain links TRBV4-1 to TRBJ2-3; the D gene could be TRBD1 or TRBD2 (5 bases each). The germline V gene has CDR1 MGHRA and CDR2 YSYEKL. The V and J ends lost 4 bases and 6 bases respectively, with 14 bases between them. The CDR3 length is 14 residues. CDR3 DNA: TGCGCCAGCAGCCCCCAACCCAGGGAGGATACGCAGTATTTT. This codes for CASSPQPREDTQYF.

As to this clonotype: The junction shows a germline mismatch at one end, possibly a read error. The CDR3 DNA reads as TGTGTCAGCAGGACCGAGGACGAGCAGTACTTC. Amino acids: CVSRTEDEQYF. The genes are TRBV5-4 and TRBJ2-7; no clear D. The CDR3 runs 11 residues. The V gene's germline CDR1 is SGHNT and CDR2 YYREEE (reference sequence).

This clonotype was recorded only once. The chain joins TRBV12-3 or TRBV12-4 to TRBJ1-5; D call uncertain. The V and J ends lost 3 bases and 0 bases respectively, with 18 bases between them. The CDR3 totals 18 residues. CDR3 DNA: TGTGCCAGCAGTTTTCGGTCCCAGGCAGAGGCTAGCAATCAGCCCCAGCATTTT. It yields the protein CASSFRSQAEASNQPQHF.

Notes on this clonotype: The limits of the CDR3 on the DNA are not certain, so only TCRdb's listed CDR3 is given. The chain combines TRBV27 with TRBJ1-1; TRBD1, the table's D call, lacks a check against the DNA. Germline CDR1 is MNHEY and CDR2 is SMNVEV (reference sequence). The CDR3 comprises 16 residues, both ends counted. This CDR3 reads CASSFGPGWVNTEAFF.

The rearrangement uses TRBV10-3 and TRBJ1-1; D is perhaps TRBD1 (5 bases). Germline CDR1 reads ENHRY; CDR2 reads SYGVKD. This CDR3 region has 18 residues. Trimming shortened V by 3 bases and J by 1 base, and 21 bases separated the two germline ends. In nucleotides, the CDR3 is TGTGCCATCAGTGATCTGGGGCGGAGAGGTTTAGGGAACACTGAAGCTTTCTTT. Protein product: CAISDLGRRGLGNTEAFF.

V and J are TRBV5-6 and TRBJ2-7; no firm D call. Germline V CDR1 and CDR2: SGHDT, YYEEEE. The germline V and J ends were trimmed by 1 base and 2 bases, with 13 bases remaining between them. The CDR3 extends over 15 amino acids. The CDR3 is CASSLYYEATYEQYF. DNA for the CDR3: TGTGCCAGCAGCTTGTACTATGAGGCGACCTACGAGCAGTACTTC.

This chain joins TRBV15 and TRBJ2-6; D is undetermined. Trimming removed 5 bases from V and 0 bases from J, with 11 bases in between. In germline, CDR1 is LNHNV, CDR2 YYDKDF (reference sequence). The CDR3 length is 16 residues. This chain's CDR3 is CATSSTPSSGANVLTF. CDR3 in DNA: TGTGCCACCAGCTCGACACCGAGCTCTGGGGCCAACGTCCTGACTTTC.

This clonotype appeared a single time. V usage is TRBV30 and J usage is TRBJ1-1; maybe TRBD1 (5 bases). V lost 1 base, J lost 5 bases, and 11 bases lay in between. CDR1 is GTSNPN and CDR2 is SVGIG in the germline V gene (reference sequence). The CDR3 has 13 amino acids. The CDR3 is CAWSGGRETEAFF. The CDR3 bases are TGTGCCTGGAGTGGGGGGAGGGAAACTGAAGCTTTCTTT.

The genes are TRBV27 and TRBJ1-4; TRBD1 matches at 9 bases. CDR1 and CDR2 (germline): MNHEY, SMNVEV (reference sequence). J was trimmed by 3 bases and V by 7 bases; bases with no gene match: 3. The CDR3 runs to 14 residues. CDR3 loop: CASTRTGANEKLFF. The CDR3, as DNA: TGTGCCAGCACCAGGACAGGGGCTAATGAAAAACTGTTTTTT.

The chain carries TRBV10-3 and TRBJ2-1, with 9 bases identical to TRBD2. The CDR3 is made up of 15 amino acids. The J segment lost 5 bases and the V segment lost 2 bases, leaving 4 bases of the junction unmatched. Looked up from germline, CDR1 is ENHRY and CDR2 is SYGVKD. The chain's CDR3 is CAISEGTSRNNEQFF. The CDR3 nucleotides read TGTGCCATCAGTGAGGGGACTAGCCGCAACAATGAGCAGTTCTTC.

The rearrangement joins TRBV28 to TRBJ2-7; D not resolved. CDR3 length: 14 residues. Germline assignment: CDR1 MDHEN and CDR2 SYDVKM. Trimming shortened V by 6 bases and J by 4 bases, and 16 bases separated the two germline ends. CDR3 loop: CASSPPGHPYEQYF. The CDR3 DNA follows: TGTGCCAGCAGCCCCCCTGGGCACCCGTACGAGCAGTACTTC. Full variable domain (remainder filled in from reference TRBV28 and TRBJ2-7): DVKVTQSSRYLVKRTGEKVFLECVQDMDHENMFWYRQDPGLGLRLIYFSYDVKMKEKGDIPEGYSVSREKKERFSLILESASTNQTSMYLCASSPPGHPYEQYFGPGTRLTVT.

CDR3 amino acids: CASSEAAEHSNQPQHF. The CDR3 nucleotides are TGTGCCAGCAGTGAAGCGGCGGAGCATAGCAATCAGCCCCAGCATTTT. The rearrangement uses TRBV2 and TRBJ1-5; D unclear. The V gene's germline CDR1 is SNHLY and CDR2 FYNNEI. This CDR3 has 16 amino acids. Trimming stripped 0 bases from V and 0 bases from J, with 9 bases between.

The chain employs TRBV5-1 and TRBJ2-2, with TRBD2 as a possible D gene (7 bases). The CDR3 runs 19 residues. Germline V gene sequence: CDR1 SGHRS, CDR2 YFSETQ. V lost 0 bases, J lost 2 bases, and 20 bases lay in between. This CDR3 reads CASSLVAGAREDNTGELFF. DNA of the CDR3: TGCGCCAGCAGCTTGGTGGCGGGGGCGCGGGAAGACAACACCGGGGAGCTGTTTTTT.

The table lists this clonotype with a count of one. This chain uses TRBV27 with TRBJ1-4, with D unclear. V lost 2 bases and J lost 5, with 9 bases in between. The CDR3 length is 14 residues. CDR1 is MNHEY, CDR2 SMNVEV, per germline (reference sequence). The CDR3 nucleotides are TGTGCCAGCAGTTTAGCAGGAATAAATGAAAAACTGTTTTTT. Translated, it gives CASSLAGINEKLFF.

The chain employs TRBV29-1 and TRBJ2-1; TRBD2 agrees at 7 bases. CDR3 length: 13 amino acids. V shed 5 bases, J shed 1 base, and the junction held 2 bases outside the gene matches. Germline V gene sequence: CDR1 SQVTM, CDR2 ANQGSEA. This CDR3 reads CSVNGGSYNEQFF. The DNA of the CDR3 is TGCAGCGTTAACGGGGGGTCCTACAATGAGCAGTTCTTC.

The J gene is TRBJ1-5, the V gene TRBV28; no definite D call. The ends were cut back, 3 bases at V and 4 bases at J, with 7 bases in the middle. Looked up from germline, CDR1 is MDHEN and CDR2 is SYDVKM. The CDR3 is 13 residues long. CDR3 residues: CASSLIENQPQHF. CDR3 bases: TGTGCCAGCAGTTTGATAGAGAATCAGCCCCAGCATTTT.